Below, 15 T cell receptor beta chains from the same sample are listed, as sequenced in a study of shared clonotypes between healthy human individuals. Assay: immunoSEQ multiplex PCR; the TCRdb copy retains only in-frame clones and omits some. This table holds 1.6 million or so clones, more than 95% found once. The sequenced sample consisted of naive CD4+ T cells sorted from blood. Noted subset: CD45RA+ positively selected. The source of these receptors is a man aged 30 to 39 in good health.

This clone came up once. CDR3 sequence reads: CSVTGGPDTQYF. CDR3 DNA: TGCAGCGTTACGGGAGGCCCAGATACGCAGTATTTT. The chain uses TRBV29-1 and TRBJ2-3; 7 bases match TRBD2. J was trimmed by 4 bases and V by 5 bases; bases with no gene match: 3. Germline CDR1 reads SQVTM; CDR2 reads ANQGSEA. The CDR3 has 12 residues.

The CDR3 coding sequence is TGTGCCAGCAGTCAACGGACTCGTAGAGAGACCCAGTACTTC. This encodes CASSQRTRRETQYF. V usage is TRBV27 and J usage is TRBJ2-5; tentative D call: TRBD2 (5 bases). V shed 5 bases and J shed 4 bases, with 14 bases lying between them. In germline, CDR1 is MNHEY, CDR2 SMNVEV (reference sequence). CDR3 length: 14 amino acids.

J is TRBJ2-2 and V is TRBV10-3, with 10 bases fitting TRBD2. This CDR3 comprises 15 residues. V shed 7 bases, J shed 4 bases, and the junction held 6 bases outside the gene matches. Per germline, CDR1 ENHRY and CDR2 SYGVKD. The CDR3 DNA reads as TGTGCCATCAATCCTAGCGGGAGCAGCACCGGGGAGCTGTTTTTT. It codes for CAINPSGSSTGELFF.

This chain uses TRBV28 with TRBJ2-7; D gene unclear. The CDR3 runs 14 residues. The germline V gene encodes CDR1 MDHEN and CDR2 SYDVKM. Trimming removed 9 bases from V and 1 base from J, with 16 bases in between. CDR3: CASTAPGESYEQYF. CDR3 in DNA: TGTGCCAGTACCGCGCCCGGAGAGTCCTACGAGCAGTACTTC.

This clone was seen just once. The chain has TRBV5-3 and TRBJ2-1; 9 bases match TRBD1. TRBV5-3 is an ORF; its function is uncertain. The CDR3 has 16 amino acids. Trimming at V came to 3 bases and at J to 9 bases, leaving 13 bases not matched to a gene. The CDR3 sequence is CARSSPRDRERVEQFF. In DNA, the CDR3 is TGTGCCAGAAGCTCGCCCCGGGACAGGGAAAGAGTTGAGCAGTTCTTC.

The chain is built from TRBV11-2 and TRBJ1-5, with D perhaps matching TRBD1 (6 bases). Germline CDR1 is SGHAT and CDR2 is FQNNGV. With 4 bases removed from V and 4 bases from J, the gap between germline ends came to 14 bases. The CDR3 is 15 amino acids. The DNA of the CDR3 is TGTGCCAGCAGCTCGGGCCGGGGGCCGAATCAGCCCCAGCATTTT. Amino acid sequence: CASSSGRGPNQPQHF.

CDR3 in DNA: TGTGCCAGCAGTGGGGGTTCCGGGTACGAGCAGTACTTC. Its translation: CASSGGSGYEQYF. V usage is TRBV2 and J usage is TRBJ2-7, with D unclear. V dropped 4 bases and J dropped 4 bases, with 11 bases sitting between them. The CDR3 is 13 amino acids. Germline assignment: CDR1 SNHLY and CDR2 FYNNEI.

The V gene is TRBV5-8, the J gene TRBJ2-5; D remains unclear. The CDR3 has 12 residues. CDR1 is SGHTS and CDR2 is YDEGEE in the germline V gene. The germline V and J ends were trimmed by 5 bases and 1 base, with 6 bases remaining between them. CDR3 nucleotide sequence: TGTGCCAGCAGACTGGTCCAAGAGACCCAGTACTTC. Translated: CASRLVQETQYF.

The chain recombines TRBV9 with TRBJ2-3; tentative D call: TRBD1 (6 bases). This CDR3 region has 14 residues. The germline V and J ends were trimmed by 4 bases and 2 bases, with 11 bases remaining between them. Germline V gives CDR1 SGDLS, CDR2 YYNGEE. The chain's CDR3 is CASSQGQTTDTQYF. The CDR3 DNA sequence: TGTGCCAGCAGCCAAGGACAGACCACAGATACGCAGTATTTT. The full variable domain, rest sourced from reference TRBV9 and TRBJ2-3, is DSGVTQTPKHLITATGQRVTLRCSPRSGDLSVYWYQQSLDQGLQFLIQYYNGEERAKGNILERFSAQQFPDLHSELNLSSLELGDSALYFCASSQGQTTDTQYFGPGTRLTVL.

In nucleotides, the CDR3 is TGTGCCAGCAGCTTGAGACGGGAGGGTAATGAGCAGTTCTTC. It is translated as CASSLRREGNEQFF. The rearrangement links TRBV5-4 to TRBJ2-1; 8 bases align to TRBD2. The CDR3 extends over 14 amino acids. J lost 7 bases, V lost 1 base, and 4 bases had no gene match. The germline CDR1 and CDR2 sequences are SGHNT and YYREEE (reference sequence).

The chain employs TRBV2 and TRBJ2-1, with D hard to call. Looked up from germline, CDR1 is SNHLY and CDR2 is FYNNEI. Trimming shortened V by 9 bases and J by 8 bases, and 8 bases separated the two germline ends. The CDR3 runs 10 residues. The CDR3: CARKTDEQFF. In nucleotides, the CDR3 is TGTGCCAGGAAGACGGATGAGCAGTTCTTC.

The rearrangement links TRBV5-1 to TRBJ1-1, with 11 bases matching TRBD1. Germline CDR1 reads SGHRS; CDR2 reads YFSETQ. The CDR3 runs 15 residues. The V and J ends lost 0 bases and 4 bases, in that order; junction bases with no gene match: 2. As DNA, the CDR3 is TGCGCCAGCAGCTTGGCCGGGACAGGGGGCACTGAAGCTTTCTTT. This codes for CASSLAGTGGTEAFF.

As for this clone: Within the sample, other DNA sequences also encode this same CDR3. CDR3 loop: CASRLAGGNEQFF. For the CDR3, the DNA is TGTGCCAGCAGGCTGGCAGGGGGCAATGAGCAGTTCTTC. The chain combines TRBV7-2 with TRBJ2-1; the match to TRBD1 covers 7 bases. In germline, CDR1 is SGHTA, CDR2 FQGNSA. This CDR3 spans 13 amino acids. After removal of 6 bases from V and 6 bases from J, the junction contained 5 bases not matched to a gene. The full variable domain, in which reference TRBV7-2 and TRBJ2-1 provide the parts outside the CDR3, is GAGVSQSPSNKVTEKGKDVELRCDPISGHTALYWYRQSLGQGLEFLIYFQGNSAPDKSGLPSDRFSAERTGGSVSTLTIQRTQQEDSAVYLCASRLAGGNEQFFGPGTRLTVL.

V gene TRBV13 combines with J gene TRBJ2-3, with D perhaps matching TRBD1 (5 bases). The V end was cut by 3 bases, the J end by 4 bases, with 14 bases between. Looked up from germline, CDR1 is PRHDT and CDR2 is FYEKMQ (reference sequence). The CDR3 consists of 15 residues. CDR3 residues: CASSFQVPRADTQYF. CDR3 sequence (DNA): TGTGCCAGCAGCTTCCAGGTCCCCAGGGCAGATACGCAGTATTTT. The full variable domain, in which reference TRBV13 and TRBJ2-3 provide the parts outside the CDR3, is AAGVIQSPRHLIKEKRETATLKCYPIPRHDTVYWYQQGPGQDPQFLISFYEKMQSDKGSIPDRFSAQQFSDYHSELNMSSLELGDSALYFCASSFQVPRADTQYFGPGTRLTVL.

For this clone: The same CDR3 is also encoded by other DNA sequences in this sample. The chain uses TRBV6-5 and TRBJ2-7; 9 positions agree with TRBD1. V lost 3 bases to trimming and J lost 3 bases; unmatched junction nucleotides: 6. The CDR3 runs 15 residues. Per germline, CDR1 MNHEY and CDR2 SVGAGI. Here the CDR3 reads CASSYLGQGFYEQYF. The CDR3 region has the DNA TGTGCCAGCAGTTATCTGGGACAGGGATTCTACGAGCAGTACTTC.